The entry below gives a single TCR beta chain sequence along with its context. Its antigen is undetermined. These data originate in a study of T cell responses to AZD1222 COVID-19 vaccine. Sequencing used immunoSEQ multiplex PCR; TCRdb keeps in-frame clones, though not all of them. The sample yields 99,000 or so clones, roughly nine tenths seen once. Study-wide results and limits: A mostly white British donor set with more females was recruited, and clonal diversity was possibly underestimated. With two AZD1222 doses given, Spike-specific TCR breadth and depth both rose.

The CDR3 runs to 16 residues. The V segment lost 4 bases and the J segment 2 bases; nucleotides outside the gene matches: 7. The germline V gene has CDR1 SGDLS and CDR2 YYNGEE. This chain connects TRBV9 to TRBJ2-2, with 8 positions matching TRBD2. This clonotype originated in an adult who received the AZD1222 COVID-19 vaccine. The sequenced sample was peripheral blood, obtained 28 days after the second AZD1222 dose. CDR3 sequence reads: CASSTTSGLNTGELFF. The CDR3 coding sequence is TGTGCCAGCAGCACCACTAGCGGATTAAACACCGGGGAGCTGTTTTTT.